The next 22 T cell receptor beta chains were all read from a single sample in a study of response to subunit inactivated influenza vaccine. TCRdb re-called the RT-PCR reads through MiXCR, storing one row per CDR3 protein. The repertoire holds 560,000 or so distinct CDR3 sequences, with 6.5% to 8% as singletons. Sequencing used PBMCs from blood, obtained around 25 months after vaccination. Receptors were obtained from a man aged 50-75 years who received an inactivated influenza vaccine.

V usage is TRBV7-2 and J usage is TRBJ1-1; D gene uncertain. Trimming pared 7 bases from V and 5 bases from J, leaving 17 bases between. This CDR3 contains 14 residues. Germline V gene data show CDR1 as SGHTA and CDR2 as FQGNSA. The CDR3 DNA sequence: TGTGCCAGCACGCTCCTTGGAGCGGGGACTGAAGCTTTCTTT. Translated, it gives CASTLLGAGTEAFF.

This chain connects TRBV10-3 to TRBJ2-2; 12 positions match TRBD2. From germline, CDR1 is ENHRY and CDR2 SYGVKD. Unmatched junction bases numbered 11, after V lost 5 bases and J lost 10 bases. This CDR3 spans 16 amino acids. The CDR3 reads CAISILAGGPPEELFF. The CDR3 DNA is TGTGCCATCAGTATCCTAGCGGGGGGGCCCCCGGAGGAGCTGTTTTTT.

The J gene is TRBJ1-1, the V gene TRBV7-9; 7 bases agree with TRBD1. The CDR3 runs 14 residues. Germline loops: CDR1 SEHNR, CDR2 FQNEAQ (reference sequence). J gave up 7 bases and V 2 bases, and 7 bases lay outside the gene matches. The CDR3 DNA reads TGTGCCAGCAGCTTACGTGGGGACAGAAATGAAGCTTTCTTT. This sequence encodes CASSLRGDRNEAFF. Drawing the rest from reference TRBV7-9 and TRBJ1-1, the complete variable domain is DTGVSQNPRHKITKRGQNVTFRCDPISEHNRLYWYRQTLGQGPEFLTYFQNEAQLEKSRLLSDRFSAERPKGSFSTLEIQRTEQGDSAMYLCASSLRGDRNEAFFGQGTRLTVV.

This clonotype occurred a few times. J is TRBJ2-3 and V is TRBV20-1; TRBD2 agrees at 9 bases. V shed 3 bases and J 6 bases; nucleotides not matched to a gene: 13. The CDR3 contains 16 residues. Germline lookup yields CDR1 DFQATT and CDR2 SNEGSKA (reference sequence). The CDR3 DNA follows: TGCAGTGCTAGCCATCTGCGAGCGGGGGGTGGGGATACGCAGTATTTT. It yields the protein CSASHLRAGGGDTQYF.

This clonotype was observed a few times. The V gene is TRBV24-1, the J gene TRBJ2-1; D gene uncertain. The CDR3 totals 15 residues. Deletions cut 5 bases from V and 2 bases from J, with 12 bases between. Germline V CDR1 and CDR2: KGHDR, SFDVKD. For the CDR3, the DNA is TGTGCCACCAGTGCGAAACCCGGCACCTACAATGAGCAGTTCTTC. Its translation is CATSAKPGTYNEQFF.

The chain recombines TRBV20-1 with TRBJ1-2; D remains unclear. Germline values: CDR1 DFQATT, CDR2 SNEGSKA (reference sequence). Trimming took off 3 bases at V and 5 bases at J, with 16 bases between the two ends. This CDR3 contains 14 residues. In DNA form, the CDR3 reads TGCAGTGCTAGGACCCCCGGACCGGATTATGGCTACACCTTC. Amino acids: CSARTPGPDYGYTF.

This rearrangement joins TRBV12-3 or TRBV12-4 to TRBJ2-5, with 8 bases identical to TRBD2. The CDR3 covers 16 residues. The V and J ends lost 5 bases and 4 bases, in that order; junction bases with no gene match: 12. Here the CDR3 reads CASSASGGGLGETQYF. CDR3 coding DNA: TGTGCCAGCAGTGCCTCGGGGGGGGGCTTGGGAGAGACCCAGTACTTC.

This clonotype came up a few times. The chain combines TRBV5-1 with TRBJ2-3; 7 bases fit TRBD2. Germline assignment: CDR1 SGHRS and CDR2 YFSETQ. The CDR3 runs to 15 residues. V was pared by 0 bases and J by 2 bases, with 3 bases of the junction left unmatched. The CDR3 reads CASSLDGRDTDTQYF. As DNA, the CDR3 is TGCGCCAGCAGCTTGGATGGGAGGGACACAGATACGCAGTATTTT. The full variable domain, with the rest looked up from reference TRBV5-1 and TRBJ2-3, is KAGVTQTPRYLIKTRGQQVTLSCSPISGHRSVSWYQQTPGQGLQFLFEYFSETQRNKGNFPGRFSGRQFSNSRSEMNVSTLELGDSALYLCASSLDGRDTDTQYFGPGTRLTVL.

This clonotype was seen only a few times. V gene TRBV19 combines with J gene TRBJ1-1; maybe TRBD1 (5 bases). This CDR3 has 14 amino acids. V was shortened by 7 bases and J by 1 base, with 13 bases between the two germline ends. Germline CDR1 LNHDA, CDR2 SQIVND (reference sequence). CDR3 DNA: TGTGCCAGTACGGGCCGGAGGGGGAACACTGAAGCTTTCTTT. This codes for CASTGRRGNTEAFF.

This clonotype was seen more than once but under ten times. The chain links TRBV5-1 to TRBJ2-2; a weak D match, TRBD1 (6 bases). This CDR3 is 13 amino acids long. Deletions cut 4 bases from V and 7 bases from J, with 11 bases between. Germline lookup yields CDR1 SGHRS and CDR2 YFSETQ. CDR3 region: CASSPTGIGELFF. The CDR3 DNA reads as TGCGCCAGCAGCCCCACAGGGATCGGGGAGCTGTTTTTT.

This chain connects TRBV5-1 to TRBJ1-1, with 8 bases fitting TRBD1. The ends lost 0 bases at V and 10 bases at J; junction bases unmatched: 2. The CDR3 consists of 12 residues. Germline CDR1 is SGHRS and CDR2 is YFSETQ. The CDR3, as DNA: TGCGCCAGCAGCTTGGACAGGGGGGGAGCTTTCTTT. This translates into CASSLDRGGAFF.

The table lists this clonotype with a few counts. The CDR3 region is CASSDRPSGGGETQYF. CDR3 coding DNA: TGCGCCAGCAGTGACAGGCCGAGCGGGGGAGGAGAGACCCAGTACTTC. This chain connects TRBV10-2 to TRBJ2-5; TRBD2 matches 8 bases. V lost 3 bases to trimming and J lost 4 bases; unmatched junction nucleotides: 10. CDR3 size: 16 residues. Germline values: CDR1 WSHSY, CDR2 SAAADI.

This clonotype was observed many times. V gene TRBV7-8 combines with J gene TRBJ2-1; 12 bases are shared with TRBD2. CDR1 is SGHVS and CDR2 is FQNEAQ in the germline V gene. J lost 6 bases, V lost 5 bases, and 2 bases had no gene match. The CDR3 is 14 residues long. The CDR3 DNA reads as TGTGCCAGCAGCGGACTAGCGGGGCTCAATGAGCAGTTCTTC. Encoded protein: CASSGLAGLNEQFF.

This clonotype was seen repeatedly, ten times or more. The V call is TRBV10-3, the J call TRBJ1-1; maybe TRBD1 (6 bases). This CDR3 contains 16 residues. Germline CDR1 reads ENHRY; CDR2 reads SYGVKD. Trimming left V 0 bases short and J 2 bases short, with 13 bases between. CDR3 DNA: TGTGCCATCAGTGAGTCGGGGGGCAGGGATAACACTGAAGCTTTCTTT. This codes for CAISESGGRDNTEAFF.

The chain recombines TRBV20-1 with TRBJ2-7; TRBD1 matches at 8 bases. V lost 6 bases to trimming and J lost 3 bases; unmatched junction nucleotides: 13. This CDR3 is built from 15 residues. Germline V gene data show CDR1 as DFQATT and CDR2 as SNEGSKA (reference sequence). The CDR3 DNA reads TGCAGTGCCTCCCCAGGGGGCGCGAGGAACTACGAGCAGTACTTC. Translated: CSASPGGARNYEQYF.

This chain connects TRBV9 to TRBJ1-4, with TRBD1 matching 10 bases. Trimming took 3 bases from V and 0 from J; bases not matched to a gene: 5. The V gene's germline CDR1 is SGDLS and CDR2 YYNGEE. The CDR3 extends over 17 amino acids. The chain's CDR3 is CASSARDRGSTNEKLFF. The CDR3 coding sequence is TGTGCCAGCAGCGCCCGGGACAGGGGTTCAACTAATGAAAAACTGTTTTTT.

The chain joins TRBV12-3 or TRBV12-4 to TRBJ2-7; possibly TRBD2 for D (6 bases). The CDR3 length is 16 residues. The V gene lost 6 bases and the J gene lost 6 bases, with 24 bases spanning the gap. This CDR3 is CASSRPRGRGGFEQYF. The CDR3 coding sequence is TGTGCCAGCAGCCGCCCTCGGGGTCGGGGAGGTTTCGAGCAGTACTTC.

This clonotype has ten or more counts. The V gene is TRBV11-1, the J gene TRBJ2-1; TRBD2 agrees at 7 bases. In germline, CDR1 is SGHAT, CDR2 FQDESV (reference sequence). The CDR3 is 18 amino acids. With 1 base clipped from V and 0 bases from J, the junction kept 9 bases outside the gene matches. The CDR3 DNA reads as TGTGCCAGCAGCTTAGAAGGCAGCGGGACGATCTCCTACAATGAGCAGTTCTTC. Protein product: CASSLEGSGTISYNEQFF.

At least ten counts were recorded for this clonotype. The rearrangement joins TRBV20-1 to TRBJ1-5, with D unresolved. The CDR3 covers 14 residues. V was shortened by 1 base and J by 3 bases, with 10 bases between the two germline ends. The germline V gene has CDR1 DFQATT and CDR2 SNEGSKA (reference sequence). DNA of the CDR3: TGCAGTGCTAGAGTCGGCAATTCCAATCAGCCCCAGCATTTT. This translates into CSARVGNSNQPQHF.

This clonotype was picked up many times. This CDR3 is CASSYGGFNEKLFF. The CDR3 DNA is TGTGCCAGCAGTTACGGGGGGTTTAATGAAAAACTGTTTTTT. The chain joins TRBV6-5 to TRBJ1-4; TRBD1 might be the D (5 bases). This CDR3 comprises 14 residues. The V end was cut by 2 bases, the J end by 4 bases, with 8 bases between. Germline V gene data show CDR1 as MNHEY and CDR2 as SVGAGI.

This clonotype was counted a few times. The chain recombines TRBV7-2 with TRBJ2-2, with 8 bases matching TRBD1. Germline CDR1 is SGHTA and CDR2 is FQGNSA. CDR3 size: 17 residues. Unmatched junction bases numbered 5, after V lost 2 bases and J lost 0 bases. The CDR3 nucleotides are TGTGCCAGCAGCTTAACCAAGACAGGGGCGAACACCGGGGAGCTGTTTTTT. Translating gives CASSLTKTGANTGELFF.

The rearrangement joins TRBV7-2 to TRBJ1-2; 7 bases agree with TRBD1. The CDR3 has 16 residues. Germline V gene sequence: CDR1 SGHTA, CDR2 FQGNSA. With 5 bases clipped from V and 1 base from J, the junction kept 10 bases outside the gene matches. DNA for the CDR3: TGTGCCAGCAGCCCACAACAGGGGCTTAATAACTATGGCTACACCTTC. Its protein product is CASSPQQGLNNYGYTF.